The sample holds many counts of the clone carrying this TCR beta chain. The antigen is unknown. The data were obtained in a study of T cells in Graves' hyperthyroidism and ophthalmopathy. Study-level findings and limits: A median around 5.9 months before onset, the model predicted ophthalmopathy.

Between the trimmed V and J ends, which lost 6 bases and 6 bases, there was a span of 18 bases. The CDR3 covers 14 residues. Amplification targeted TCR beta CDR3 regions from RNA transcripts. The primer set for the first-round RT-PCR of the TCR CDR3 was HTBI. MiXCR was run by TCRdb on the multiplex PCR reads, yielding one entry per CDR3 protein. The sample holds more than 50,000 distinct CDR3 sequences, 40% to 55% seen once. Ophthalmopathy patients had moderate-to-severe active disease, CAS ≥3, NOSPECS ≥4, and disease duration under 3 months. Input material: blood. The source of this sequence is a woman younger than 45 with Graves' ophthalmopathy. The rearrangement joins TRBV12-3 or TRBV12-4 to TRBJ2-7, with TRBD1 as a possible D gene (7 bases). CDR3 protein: CASSYRGPGSEQYF. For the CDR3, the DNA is TGTGCCAGCAGCTACAGGGGTCCCGGGAGCGAGCAGTACTTC.